This T cell receptor beta chain was retrieved from a study of response to subunit inactivated influenza vaccine. This clonotype appeared a few times. Its specificity is not known. The CDR3 covers 14 residues. CDR1 is SGHRS, CDR2 YFSETQ, per germline. With 6 bases removed from V and 1 base from J, the gap between germline ends came to 13 bases. One entry per CDR3 protein results from TCRdb running MiXCR on the RT-PCR reads. The sample shows hundreds of thousands of distinct CDR3 sequences, 7.6% of them seen only once. Notes on the study in general: Few new T cells, the authors suggested, are recruited by each seasonal influenza vaccination.

The gene calls are TRBV5-1 and TRBJ1-1; no firm D call. The material sequenced was PBMCs from blood, taken 23 to 25 months after vaccination. The receptor was isolated from a man between 50 and 69 years old who received an inactivated influenza vaccine. CDR3 amino acids: CASTDGVGNTEAFF. Here the CDR3 DNA reads TGCGCCAGCACCGACGGGGTGGGGAACACTGAAGCTTTCTTT.